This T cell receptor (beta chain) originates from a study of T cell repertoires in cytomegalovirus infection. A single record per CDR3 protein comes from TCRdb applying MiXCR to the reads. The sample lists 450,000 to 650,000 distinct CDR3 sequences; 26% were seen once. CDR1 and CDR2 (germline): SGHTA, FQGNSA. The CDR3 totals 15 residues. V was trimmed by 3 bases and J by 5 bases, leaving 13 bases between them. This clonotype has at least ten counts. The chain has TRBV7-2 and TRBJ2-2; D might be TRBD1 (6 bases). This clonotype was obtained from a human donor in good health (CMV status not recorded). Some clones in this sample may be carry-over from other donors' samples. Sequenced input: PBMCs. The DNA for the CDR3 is TGTGCCAGCAGCTTCAGGGGTCAAGGTACCGGGGAGCTGTTTTTT. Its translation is CASSFRGQGTGELFF.